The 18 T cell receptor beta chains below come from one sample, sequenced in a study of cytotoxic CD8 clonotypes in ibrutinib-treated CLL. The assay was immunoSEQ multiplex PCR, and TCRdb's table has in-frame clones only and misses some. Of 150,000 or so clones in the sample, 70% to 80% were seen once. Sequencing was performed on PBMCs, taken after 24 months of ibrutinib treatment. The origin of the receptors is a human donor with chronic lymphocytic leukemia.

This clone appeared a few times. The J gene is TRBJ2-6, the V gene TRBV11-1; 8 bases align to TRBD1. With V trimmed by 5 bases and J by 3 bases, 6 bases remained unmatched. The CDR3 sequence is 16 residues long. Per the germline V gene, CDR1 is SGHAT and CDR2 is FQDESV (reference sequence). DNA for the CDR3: TGTGCCAGCAGCCGACGGACAGGGTTTGGGGCCAACGTCCTGACTTTC. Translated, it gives CASSRRTGFGANVLTF.

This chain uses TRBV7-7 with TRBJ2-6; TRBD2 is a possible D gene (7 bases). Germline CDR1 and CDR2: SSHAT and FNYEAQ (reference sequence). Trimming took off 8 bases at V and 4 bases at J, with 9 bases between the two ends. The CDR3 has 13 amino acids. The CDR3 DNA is TGTGCCAGCCGGGGGGCCGGGGCCAACGTCCTGACTTTC. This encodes CASRGAGANVLTF.

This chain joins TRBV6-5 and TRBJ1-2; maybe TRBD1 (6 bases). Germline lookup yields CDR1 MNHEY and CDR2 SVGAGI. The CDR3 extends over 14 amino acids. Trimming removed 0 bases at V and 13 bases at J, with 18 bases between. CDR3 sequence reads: CASSYSGASLGGTF. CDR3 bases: TGTGCCAGCAGTTACTCGGGGGCCTCACTGGGCGGCACCTTC.

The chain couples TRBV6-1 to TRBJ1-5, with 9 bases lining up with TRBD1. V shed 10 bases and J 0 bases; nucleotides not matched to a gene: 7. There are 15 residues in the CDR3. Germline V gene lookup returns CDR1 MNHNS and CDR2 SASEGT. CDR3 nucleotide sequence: TGTGCCACCAAGCGGGACAGGGCTAGCAATCAGCCCCAGCATTTT. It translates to CATKRDRASNQPQHF.

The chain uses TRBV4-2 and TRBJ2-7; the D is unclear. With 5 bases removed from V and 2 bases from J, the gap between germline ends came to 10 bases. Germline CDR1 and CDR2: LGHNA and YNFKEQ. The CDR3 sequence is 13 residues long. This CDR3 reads CASSFGIAYEQYF. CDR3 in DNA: TGTGCCAGCAGCTTTGGGATTGCCTACGAGCAGTACTTC.

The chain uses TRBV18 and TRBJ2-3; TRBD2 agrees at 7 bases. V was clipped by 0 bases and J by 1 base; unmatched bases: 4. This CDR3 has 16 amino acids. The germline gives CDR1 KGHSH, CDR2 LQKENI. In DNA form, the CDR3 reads TGTGCCAGCTCACCACCCGGGCTAGCGGGCACAGATACGCAGTATTTT. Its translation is CASSPPGLAGTDTQYF.

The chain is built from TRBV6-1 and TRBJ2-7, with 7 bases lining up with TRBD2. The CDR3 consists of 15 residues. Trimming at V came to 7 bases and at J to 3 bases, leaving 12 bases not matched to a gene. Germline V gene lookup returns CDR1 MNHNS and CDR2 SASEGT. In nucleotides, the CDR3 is TGTGCCAGCACCAAAGGACGTTCGGGAGGCTACGAGCAGTACTTC. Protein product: CASTKGRSGGYEQYF.

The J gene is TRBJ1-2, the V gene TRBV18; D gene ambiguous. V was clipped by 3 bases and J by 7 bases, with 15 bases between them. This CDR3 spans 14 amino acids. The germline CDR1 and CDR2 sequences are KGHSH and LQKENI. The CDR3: CASSPQATLSGYTF. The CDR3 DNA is TGTGCCAGCTCACCTCAGGCGACTCTTTCTGGCTACACCTTC.

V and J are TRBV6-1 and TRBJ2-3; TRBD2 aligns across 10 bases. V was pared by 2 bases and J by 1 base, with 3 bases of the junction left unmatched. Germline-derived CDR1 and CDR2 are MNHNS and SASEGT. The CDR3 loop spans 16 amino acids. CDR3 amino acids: CASSELAGVGTDTQYF. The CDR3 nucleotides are TGTGCCAGCAGTGAACTAGCGGGAGTTGGCACAGATACGCAGTATTTT.

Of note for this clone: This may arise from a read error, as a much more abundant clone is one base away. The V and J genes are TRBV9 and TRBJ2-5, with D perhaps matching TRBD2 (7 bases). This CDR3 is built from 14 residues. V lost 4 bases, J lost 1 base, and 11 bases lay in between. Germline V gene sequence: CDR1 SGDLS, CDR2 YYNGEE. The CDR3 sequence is CASSPRGAQETQYF. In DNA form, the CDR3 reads TGTGCCAGCAGCCCCCGGGGGGCCCAAGAGACCCAGTACTTC.

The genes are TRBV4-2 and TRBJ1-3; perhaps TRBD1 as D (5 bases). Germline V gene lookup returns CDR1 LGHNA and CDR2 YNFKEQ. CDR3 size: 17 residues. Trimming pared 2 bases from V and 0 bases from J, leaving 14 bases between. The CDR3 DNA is TGTGCCAGCAGCCAAACGTCGGGGGGGGTCTCTGGAAACACCATATATTTT. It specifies CASSQTSGGVSGNTIYF.

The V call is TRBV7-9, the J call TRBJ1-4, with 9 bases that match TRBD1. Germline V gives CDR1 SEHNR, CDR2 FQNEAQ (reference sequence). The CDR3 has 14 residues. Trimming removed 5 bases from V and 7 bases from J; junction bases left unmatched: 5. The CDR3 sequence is CASSTDRGGEKLFF. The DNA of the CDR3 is TGTGCCAGCAGCACGGACAGGGGAGGTGAAAAACTGTTTTTT.

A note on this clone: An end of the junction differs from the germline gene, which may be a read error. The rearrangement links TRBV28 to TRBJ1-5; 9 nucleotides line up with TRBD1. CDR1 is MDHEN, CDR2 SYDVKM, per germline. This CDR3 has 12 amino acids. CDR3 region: CASSFGGTGTSF. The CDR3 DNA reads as TGTGCCAGCAGTTTTGGGGGGACAGGGACTTCCTTT.

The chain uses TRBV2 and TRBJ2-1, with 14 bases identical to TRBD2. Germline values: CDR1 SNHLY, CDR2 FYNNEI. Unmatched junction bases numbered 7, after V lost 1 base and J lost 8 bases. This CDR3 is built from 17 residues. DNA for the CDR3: TGTGCCAGCAGTGAAGTTTGGGGACTAGCGGGAGTTGATGAGCAGTTCTTC. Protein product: CASSEVWGLAGVDEQFF.

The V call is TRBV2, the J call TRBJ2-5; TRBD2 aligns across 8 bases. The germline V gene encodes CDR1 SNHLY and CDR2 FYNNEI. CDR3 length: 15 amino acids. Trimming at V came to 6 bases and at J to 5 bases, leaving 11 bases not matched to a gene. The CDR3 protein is CASSQGLAGGETQYF. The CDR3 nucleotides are TGTGCCAGCAGCCAAGGACTAGCCGGGGGCGAGACCCAGTACTTC.

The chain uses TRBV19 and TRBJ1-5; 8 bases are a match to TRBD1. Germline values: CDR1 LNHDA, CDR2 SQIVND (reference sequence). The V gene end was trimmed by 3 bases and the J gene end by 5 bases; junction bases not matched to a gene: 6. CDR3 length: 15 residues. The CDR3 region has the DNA TGTGCCAGTAGTATCGGGACAGGTTTGTATCAGCCCCAGCATTTT. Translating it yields CASSIGTGLYQPQHF.

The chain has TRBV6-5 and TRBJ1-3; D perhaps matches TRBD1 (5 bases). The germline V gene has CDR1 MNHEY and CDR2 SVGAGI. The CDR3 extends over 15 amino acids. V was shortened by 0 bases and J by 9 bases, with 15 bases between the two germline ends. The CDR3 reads CASSYSPPLGGTIYF. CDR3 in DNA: TGTGCCAGCAGTTACTCACCCCCCTTGGGGGGCACCATATATTTT.

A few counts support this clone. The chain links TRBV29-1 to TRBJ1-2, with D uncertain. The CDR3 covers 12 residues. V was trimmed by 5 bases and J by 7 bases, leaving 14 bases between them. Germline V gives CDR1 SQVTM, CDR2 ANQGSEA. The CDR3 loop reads CSVSSPAGGYTF. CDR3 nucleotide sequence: TGCAGCGTTTCGAGTCCAGCGGGTGGCTACACCTTC.